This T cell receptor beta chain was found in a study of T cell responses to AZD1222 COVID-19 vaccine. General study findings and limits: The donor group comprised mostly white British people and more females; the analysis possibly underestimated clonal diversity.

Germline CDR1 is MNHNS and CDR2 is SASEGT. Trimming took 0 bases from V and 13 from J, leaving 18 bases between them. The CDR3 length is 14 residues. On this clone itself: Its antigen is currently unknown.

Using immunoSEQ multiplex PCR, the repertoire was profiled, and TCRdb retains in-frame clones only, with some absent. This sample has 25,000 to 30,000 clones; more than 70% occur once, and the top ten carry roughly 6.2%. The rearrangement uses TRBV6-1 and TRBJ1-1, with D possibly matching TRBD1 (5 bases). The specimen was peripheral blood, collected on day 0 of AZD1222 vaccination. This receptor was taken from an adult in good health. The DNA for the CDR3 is TGTGCCAGCAGTGAAGCCGGACGGGACCTCAAGGATTTCTTT. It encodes CASSEAGRDLKDFF.